This TCR beta chain originates from a study of blood T cell repertoires in COVID-19. Study at large: Both acute and convalescent COVID-19 samples were obtained from the United States, Italy and Spain. T cells, B-cell-depleted T cells, or PBMCs supplied cDNA or gDNA.

Original methodology: Amplification of reference gene primers provided the estimated nucleated cell counts. The protocol was immunoSEQ multiplex PCR, while the TCRdb copy is restricted to in-frame clones and leaves out a portion. That table supplies the V and J calls and clone size; D and trimming were determined from the DNA. The sample has around 280,000 clones; 85% are singletons. The CDR3 loop spans 18 amino acids. V lost 0 bases to trimming and J lost 4 bases; unmatched junction nucleotides: 7. Germline lookup yields CDR1 MNHNS and CDR2 SASEGT. The sequence was collected from a woman in her 50s with active or convalescent COVID-19. The J gene is TRBJ2-3, the V gene TRBV6-1; 13 bases are shared with TRBD2. The sequenced sample consisted of peripheral blood. The CDR3 sequence: CASSEAPGLAGVADTQYF. CDR3 coding DNA: TGTGCCAGCAGTGAAGCTCCTGGACTAGCGGGAGTGGCAGATACGCAGTATTTT.